The 14 T cell receptor beta chains below come from one sample, sequenced in a study of OX40 agonist ivuxolimab in advanced cancers. Sequencing was performed with immunoSEQ multiplex PCR; in TCRdb, only in-frame clones are kept and a portion is missing. The sample holds about 72,000 clones, over 80% seen once. Sequences were derived from CD4+ or CD8+ T cells sorted from blood, sampled in a trial of the OX40 agonist ivuxolimab. The receptors derive from an adult with an advanced solid tumor such as melanoma, head and neck, liver or kidney cancer.

This clone was seen only a few times. J is TRBJ2-1 and V is TRBV6-1; TRBD2 might be the D (5 bases). The CDR3 has 13 residues. Per germline, CDR1 MNHNS and CDR2 SASEGT. Deletions cut 6 bases from V and 7 bases from J, with 13 bases between. CDR3 amino acids: CASRTRRTNEQFF. DNA of the CDR3: TGTGCCAGCAGAACTAGACGAACAAATGAGCAGTTCTTC.

The chain links TRBV4-3 to TRBJ2-3; 7 bases are a match to TRBD2. The CDR3 is 17 amino acids. Trimming took 2 bases from V and 2 from J; bases not matched to a gene: 10. Germline CDR1 and CDR2: LGHNA and YSLEER. The CDR3 here is CASSQNPGTTITDTQYF. DNA of the CDR3: TGCGCCAGCAGCCAAAATCCCGGGACTACTATCACAGATACGCAGTATTTT.

This chain links TRBV7-9 with TRBJ1-2; D uncertain. The length of the CDR3 is 14 residues. CDR1 and CDR2 (germline): SEHNR, FQNEAQ (reference sequence). The V and J ends lost 2 bases and 5 bases respectively, with 12 bases between them. The CDR3 DNA reads as TGTGCCAGCAGCTTATGGAGGGAAGGATATGGCTACACCTTC. Its protein is CASSLWREGYGYTF.

The chain joins TRBV14 to TRBJ2-7; no reliable D call. The germline gives CDR1 SGHDN, CDR2 FVKESK. This CDR3 has 13 amino acids. V was clipped by 4 bases and J by 3 bases, with 10 bases between them. In DNA form, the CDR3 reads TGTGCCAGCAGCCCCCGGCCTCTCTACGAGCAGTACTTC. Amino acids: CASSPRPLYEQYF. The whole variable domain, filled in from reference TRBV14 and TRBJ2-7, reads EAGVTQFPSHSVIEKGQTVTLRCDPISGHDNLYWYRRVMGKEIKFLLHFVKESKQDESGMPNNRFLAERTGGTYSTLKVQPAELEDSGVYFCASSPRPLYEQYFGPGTRLTVT.

The chain joins TRBV6-5 to TRBJ2-5, with no clear D. V gave up 5 bases and J gave up 0 bases, with 7 bases separating them. Germline values: CDR1 MNHEY, CDR2 SVGAGI. CDR3 length: 13 amino acids. CDR3 region: CASSPRDQETQYF. The CDR3 DNA reads TGTGCCAGCAGTCCCCGGGACCAAGAGACCCAGTACTTC.

This chain uses TRBV10-3 with TRBJ2-1; no reliable D call. This CDR3 has 15 residues. Germline loops: CDR1 ENHRY, CDR2 SYGVKD. V lost 5 bases to trimming and J lost 3 bases, with 14 bases between them. The CDR3 spells CAISPDKNLYNEQFF. The CDR3 bases are TGTGCCATCAGTCCTGACAAGAACCTCTACAATGAGCAGTTCTTC.

The CDR3 reads CASSQGIAAGNYGYTF. CDR3 nucleotide sequence: TGCGCCAGCAGCCAAGGTATAGCGGCGGGCAACTATGGCTACACCTTC. This sequence joins TRBV4-3 and TRBJ1-2, with no clear D. This CDR3 spans 16 amino acids. Trimming stripped 1 base from V and 2 bases from J, with 14 bases between. Germline V gives CDR1 LGHNA, CDR2 YSLEER.

The rearrangement links TRBV9 to TRBJ1-1, with a tentative D call TRBD1 (5 bases). Germline V CDR1 and CDR2: SGDLS, YYNGEE. This CDR3 region has 17 residues. The V gene lost 4 bases and the J gene lost 5 bases, with 24 bases spanning the gap. CDR3 DNA sequence: TGTGCCAGCAGCTCTAGCTACGCGTCGGGGGGATGGACTGAAGCTTTCTTT. As protein: CASSSSYASGGWTEAFF.

This clone has a single count. CDR3 nucleotide sequence: TGTGCCAGCAGTTTTTTTCCGGGACGGGGGCAAGAGACCCAGTACTTC. This encodes CASSFFPGRGQETQYF. V usage is TRBV27 and J usage is TRBJ2-5, with D possibly TRBD2 on 6 matching bases. This CDR3 spans 16 amino acids. Germline V CDR1 and CDR2: MNHEY, SMNVEV (reference sequence). Trimming stripped 3 bases from V and 2 bases from J, with 16 bases between.

The chain recombines TRBV7-2 with TRBJ2-7, with TRBD1 matching over 7 bases. The V segment lost 4 bases and the J segment 0 bases; nucleotides outside the gene matches: 3. Germline values: CDR1 SGHTA, CDR2 FQGNSA. The CDR3 consists of 14 residues. CDR3 loop: CASSWWTGSYEQYF. CDR3 bases: TGTGCCAGCAGCTGGTGGACAGGCTCCTACGAGCAGTACTTC.

J is TRBJ2-1 and V is TRBV4-3; D is unresolved. This CDR3 is 17 amino acids long. Per the germline V gene, CDR1 is LGHNA and CDR2 is YSLEER. Trimming left V 0 bases short and J 0 bases short, with 12 bases between. The CDR3 region is CASSQEDWMNSYNEQFF. CDR3 nucleotide sequence: TGCGCCAGCAGCCAAGAAGACTGGATGAACTCCTACAATGAGCAGTTCTTC.

The J gene is TRBJ1-3, the V gene TRBV6-5; D is unresolved. Trimming removed 4 bases from V and 8 bases from J, with 15 bases in between. Germline values: CDR1 MNHEY, CDR2 SVGAGI. The CDR3 runs to 14 residues. CDR3 DNA sequence: TGTGCCAGCAGTTTCACGACCGAGGGAGACACCATATATTTT. Amino acids: CASSFTTEGDTIYF.

This chain links TRBV7-9 with TRBJ2-3; 8 bases fit TRBD2. The CDR3 runs to 18 residues. The V gene end was trimmed by 1 base and the J gene end by 2 bases; junction bases not matched to a gene: 11. Germline V gene data show CDR1 as SEHNR and CDR2 as FQNEAQ (reference sequence). This CDR3 is CASSLDIFAGGPTDTQYF. For the CDR3, the DNA is TGTGCCAGCAGCTTAGATATTTTCGCGGGAGGACCCACAGATACGCAGTATTTT.

CDR3 sequence (DNA): TGCAGCGTTATCAGGGGTCCCTACGAGCAGTACTTC. Translation: CSVIRGPYEQYF. J is TRBJ2-7 and V is TRBV29-1; perhaps TRBD1 as D (6 bases). This CDR3 comprises 12 residues. CDR1 and CDR2 (germline): SQVTM, ANQGSEA. The V and J ends lost 5 bases and 2 bases respectively, with 10 bases between them.